This T cell receptor (beta chain) was identified in a study of T and B cells in COVID-19 patients. Study results and caveats: No sequencing was yet done of CD4+, regulatory or CD8+ subsets, or of SARS-CoV-2-responsive or tetramer+ sorted cells. The recovered cohort had fewer than 3,000 exclusive TCR clusters, including some 33 low generation probability clusters.

TRB was amplified from about 250-500 ng of blood genomic DNA. TRB rearrangements were amplified by multiplex PCR with BIOMED2 TRB-A/B primers. One entry per CDR3 protein, called by TCRdb with MiXCR from the multiplex PCR reads. The sample consists of 6,000 to 9,000 distinct CDR3 sequences, around 33% of them appearing once. This clonotype was seen more than once but under ten times. Its antigen is still unknown. Material for sequencing was blood. This TCR derives from a human donor who had recovered from COVID-19.

CDR3 residues: CASSLPTGSNQPQHF. CDR3 nucleotide sequence: TGTGCCAGCAGCCTCCCGACAGGGTCCAATCAGCCCCAGCATTTT. The chain is built from TRBV6-6 and TRBJ1-5; 7 nucleotides line up with TRBD1. Germline assignment: CDR1 MNHNY and CDR2 SVGAGI (reference sequence). The CDR3 is 15 amino acids. Trimming took 6 bases from V and 3 from J; bases not matched to a gene: 8.